This T cell receptor (beta chain) was observed in a study of blood T cell repertoires in COVID-19. Using immunoSEQ multiplex PCR, the repertoire was profiled, and TCRdb retains in-frame clones only, with some absent. The sample yields tens of thousands of clones, more than 80% seen once. The sequencing sample was made of peripheral blood. This sequence originates from a human donor in a cohort sampled during active COVID-19.

The CDR3 region has the DNA TGTGCCAGCAGCTTGGGGTGGGGACAGGCTAGCACAGATACGCAGTATTTT. Encoded protein: CASSLGWGQASTDTQYF. The V call is TRBV5-4, the J call TRBJ2-3; 8 bases agree with TRBD1. This CDR3 has 17 amino acids. The trim removed 0 bases at V and 0 bases at J, leaving 6 bases unmatched. CDR1 and CDR2 (germline): SGHNT, YYREEE (reference sequence). Based on the CDR3 plus reference TRBV5-4 and TRBJ2-3, the full variable domain is ETGVTQSPTHLIKTRGQQVTLRCSSQSGHNTVSWYQQALGQGPQFIFQYYREEENGRGNFPPRFSGLQFPNYSSELNVNALELDDSALYLCASSLGWGQASTDTQYFGPGTRLTVL.